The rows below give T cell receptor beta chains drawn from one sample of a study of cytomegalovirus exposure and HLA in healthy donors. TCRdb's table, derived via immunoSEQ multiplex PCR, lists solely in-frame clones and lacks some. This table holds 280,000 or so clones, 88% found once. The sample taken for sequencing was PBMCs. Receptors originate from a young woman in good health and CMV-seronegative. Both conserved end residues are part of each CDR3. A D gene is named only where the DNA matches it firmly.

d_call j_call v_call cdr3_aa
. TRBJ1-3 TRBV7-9 CASSLDGDSGNTIYF
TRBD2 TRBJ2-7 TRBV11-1 CASSSGLAGTHEQYF
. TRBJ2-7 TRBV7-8 CASSKLDLRGKDEQYF
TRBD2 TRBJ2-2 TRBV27 CASSLGLAGNTGELFF
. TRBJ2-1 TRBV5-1 CASSSQRASNNEQFF
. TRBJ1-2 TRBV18 CASSPLLDIYGYTF
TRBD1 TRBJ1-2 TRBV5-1 CASSLEGQGAYGYTF
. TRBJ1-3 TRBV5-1 CASSLDAGSGNTIYF
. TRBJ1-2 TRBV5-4 CASSLSLANYGYTF
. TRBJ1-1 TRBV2 CASSVTVNTEAFF
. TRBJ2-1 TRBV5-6 CASSLPRGSYNEQFF
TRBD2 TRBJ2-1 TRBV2 CASSDRRLAGYNEQFF
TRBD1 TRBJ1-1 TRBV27 CASSPPGTGFTEAFF
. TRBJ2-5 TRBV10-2 CASSDGRRGFQETQYF
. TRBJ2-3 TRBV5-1 CASSLGVGVGTDTQYF
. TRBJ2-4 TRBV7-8 CASSSGLAKNIQYF
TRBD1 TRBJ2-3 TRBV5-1 CASSLDRTGDSTDTQYF
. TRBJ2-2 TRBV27 CASRLGLSVTGELFF